This paragraph reports one T cell receptor (beta chain). This CDR3 has 21 residues. Sequencing was performed with immunoSEQ multiplex PCR; in TCRdb, only in-frame clones are kept and a portion is missing. The table lists 77,000 or so clones, more than 80% of them singletons, with around 5.1% in the top ten. This specimen belongs to a study of PD-1 blockade in mismatch repair-deficient tumors. The TCR-sequenced patients were a few responders to pembrolizumab. The J gene is TRBJ1-5, the V gene TRBV21-1; the table's D call of TRBD1 was not tested on the DNA. TRBV21-1 is tagged as a pseudogene. The origin of this receptor is an adult with mismatch repair-deficient cancer. The starting material was peripheral blood, obtained 44 weeks after starting pembrolizumab. The CDR3 reads CASSKFASGQGGFRSNQPQHF. In DNA, the CDR3 is TGTGCCAGCAGCAAATTTGCATCGGGACAGGGAGGATTCAGGAGCAATCAGCCCCAGCATTTT.